The sequence of this T cell receptor beta chain was determined in a study of long-term antiretroviral therapy in people with HIV. To note about this clone: Antigen specificity is unknown.

Whole-study findings and limits: Following ART, diversity rose but still fell short of transplant donor controls. At every time point, clones expanded before ART dominated the repertoire. In HIV, the repertoires covered a tighter span of CDR3 lengths than in controls.

Germline V gene lookup returns CDR1 LGHNA and CDR2 YNFKEQ. The trim removed 3 bases at V and 4 bases at J, leaving 5 bases unmatched. The CDR3 is made up of 15 amino acids. A v3.0 immunoSEQ assay was performed at survey level. Some clones are missing from TCRdb's copy, which holds only in-frame ones; the method was immunoSEQ multiplex PCR. The sample lists some 27,000 clones, approximately 85% occurring once. The sequence was collected from a man in his forties or fifties with HIV. Sample: unsorted PBMCs, taken 3 years after starting antiretroviral therapy. V usage is TRBV4-2 and J usage is TRBJ1-4, with 7 bases lining up with TRBD1. CDR3 residues: CASSQTGFDNEKLFF. The CDR3 DNA follows: TGTGCCAGCAGCCAGACAGGGTTTGATAATGAAAAACTGTTTTTT.